One and the same sample provided the 7 T cell receptor beta chains below, sequenced in a study of STAT5B mutations in CD4+ large granular lymphocyte leukemia. The data were produced by immunoSEQ multiplex PCR, yet TCRdb's version contains in-frame clones alone and is incomplete. Here the sample spans 40,000 to 55,000 clones, 65% to 90% being singletons. The sample taken for sequencing was CD4+ T cells from blood buffy coats. The receptor source for this set is a human donor in good health.

V gene TRBV30 combines with J gene TRBJ1-3; D gene unclear. CDR1 is GTSNPN and CDR2 is SVGIG in the germline V gene (reference sequence). The germline V and J ends were trimmed by 2 bases and 3 bases, with 8 bases remaining between them. CDR3 length equals 13 residues. CDR3 sequence (DNA): TGTGCCTGGAGTTTGCCGCTTGGAAACACCATATATTTT. The encoded protein is CAWSLPLGNTIYF.

This clone was counted only a few times. The DNA of the CDR3 is TGTGCCAGCAGTTACTCCACGGGAGGCCCTCAAGAGACCCAGTACTTC. Translation: CASSYSTGGPQETQYF. The gene calls are TRBV6-6 and TRBJ2-5; 7 bases agree with TRBD2. Germline V lookup: CDR1 MNHNY, CDR2 SVGAGI (reference sequence). The length of the CDR3 is 16 residues. V was pared by 0 bases and J by 2 bases, with 6 bases of the junction left unmatched.

The chain has TRBV30 and TRBJ1-5; 7 bases line up with TRBD1. V shed 0 bases and J 10 bases; nucleotides not matched to a gene: 9. This CDR3 has 14 residues. CDR1 GTSNPN and CDR2 SVGIG come from the germline V gene (reference sequence). CDR3 region: CAWSVQRRGGPQHF. In DNA form, the CDR3 reads TGTGCCTGGAGTGTACAGCGCAGGGGGGGACCCCAGCATTTT.

V gene TRBV30 combines with J gene TRBJ2-7, with TRBD2 as a possible D gene (6 bases). Germline loops: CDR1 GTSNPN, CDR2 SVGIG (reference sequence). The CDR3 is 15 amino acids. V dropped 1 base and J dropped 0 bases, with 13 bases sitting between them. The CDR3 is CAWSAPGLSSYEQYF. CDR3 DNA sequence: TGTGCCTGGAGTGCACCGGGACTGTCCTCCTACGAGCAGTACTTC.

The chain recombines TRBV19 with TRBJ2-7, with 9 nucleotides matching TRBD2. V was clipped by 2 bases and J by 5 bases; unmatched bases: 7. From germline, CDR1 is LNHDA and CDR2 SQIVND (reference sequence). The CDR3 totals 15 residues. Here the CDR3 DNA reads TGTGCCAGTAGTATACAAGCGGGAGGACGCCACGAGCAGTACTTC. Its protein is CASSIQAGGRHEQYF.

This chain connects TRBV4-1 to TRBJ1-2; D call uncertain. The V gene lost 8 bases and the J gene lost 6 bases, with 19 bases spanning the gap. This CDR3 comprises 14 residues. Germline V CDR1 and CDR2: MGHRA, YSYEKL. CDR3 DNA: TGCGCCAGCCAACCTGAGCAAGGGTTTGATGGCTACACCTTC. It encodes CASQPEQGFDGYTF.

This clone was seen once. The gene calls are TRBV9 and TRBJ1-2, with a tentative D call TRBD1 (6 bases). The germline V gene has CDR1 SGDLS and CDR2 YYNGEE. This CDR3 spans 13 amino acids. V was cut by 4 bases and J by 3 bases, with 10 bases left in between. The CDR3: CASSPGVDYGYTF. The CDR3 DNA is TGTGCCAGCAGCCCAGGGGTTGACTATGGCTACACCTTC. Full variable domain (outside the CDR3, taken from reference TRBV9 and TRBJ1-2): DSGVTQTPKHLITATGQRVTLRCSPRSGDLSVYWYQQSLDQGLQFLIQYYNGEERAKGNILERFSAQQFPDLHSELNLSSLELGDSALYFCASSPGVDYGYTFGSGTRLTVV.